A single sample gave rise to the 12 T cell receptor beta chains below, sequenced in a study of Ad26.COV2.S vaccination and SARS-CoV-2 variants. Sequencing was performed with immunoSEQ multiplex PCR; in TCRdb, only in-frame clones are kept and a portion is missing. The sample contains fewer than 400,000 clones, 86% of which appear only once. Treatment of the sample: about 20 received Ad26.COV2.S at low or high dose, single or two shots; 5 received placebo; per-sample allocation not given. Specimen acquisition occurred on day 63 following the initial vaccine or placebo injection. Source: peripheral blood, taken in a trial of Ad26.COV2.S vaccine versus placebo. The receptors come from a person between 18 and 59 years old who received the Ad26.COV2.S COVID-19 vaccine or a placebo.

The rearrangement joins TRBV10-3 to TRBJ2-7, with TRBD1 identical over 11 bases. Germline lookup yields CDR1 ENHRY and CDR2 SYGVKD. V lost 11 bases, J lost 6 bases, and 9 bases stayed unmatched. This CDR3 contains 13 residues. CDR3: CAAAGQGAGEQYF. CDR3 DNA: TGTGCCGCCGCCGGACAGGGGGCCGGCGAGCAGTACTTC.

J is TRBJ2-1 and V is TRBV3-1 (or the pseudogene TRBV3-2); either TRBD1 or TRBD2 may fit D (6 bases each). CDR1 is LGHDT and CDR2 is YNNKEL in the germline V gene (reference sequence). The V gene lost 5 bases and the J gene lost 3 bases, with 14 bases spanning the gap. The CDR3 is 15 residues long. Here the CDR3 DNA reads TGTGCCAGCAGCGAATGGGGGGCTGGCTACAATGAGCAGTTCTTC. Translating gives CASSEWGAGYNEQFF.

The genes are TRBV3-1 (or the pseudogene TRBV3-2) and TRBJ1-1; D remains unclear. V shed 4 bases and J shed 3 bases, with 15 bases lying between them. The CDR3 totals 15 residues. CDR1 is LGHDT, CDR2 YNNKEL, per germline (reference sequence). As DNA, the CDR3 is TGTGCCAGCAGCCTCCGGAGGGATGAGGACACTGAAGCTTTCTTT. As protein: CASSLRRDEDTEAFF.

This clone appeared a single time. The chain is built from TRBV5-8 and TRBJ1-4, with 9 bases fitting TRBD1. With V trimmed by 4 bases and J by 1 base, 8 bases remained unmatched. Germline V CDR1 and CDR2: SGHTS, YDEGEE. This CDR3 comprises 17 residues. CDR3 nucleotide sequence: TGTGCCAGCAGCCAACAGGGGGCTGGAAGAACTAATGAAAAACTGTTTTTT. This codes for CASSQQGAGRTNEKLFF. Full variable domain (outside the CDR3, taken from reference TRBV5-8 and TRBJ1-4): EAGVTQSPTHLIKTRGQQATLRCSPISGHTSVYWYQQALGLGLQFLLWYDEGEERNRGNFPPRFSGRQFPNYSSELNVNALELEDSALYLCASSQQGAGRTNEKLFFGSGTQLSVL.

This clone has a handful of counts. The CDR3 sequence: CASSPDTNYGYTF. The CDR3, as DNA: TGTGCCAGCAGCCCTGACACCAACTATGGCTACACCTTC. The chain employs TRBV5-4 and TRBJ1-2; D remains unclear. V lost 4 bases, J lost 2 bases, and 9 bases lay in between. Germline lookup yields CDR1 SGHNT and CDR2 YYREEE (reference sequence). The length of the CDR3 is 13 residues. Combining the CDR3 with reference TRBV5-4 and TRBJ1-2 gives the whole variable domain ETGVTQSPTHLIKTRGQQVTLRCSSQSGHNTVSWYQQALGQGPQFIFQYYREEENGRGNFPPRFSGLQFPNYSSELNVNALELDDSALYLCASSPDTNYGYTFGSGTRLTVV.

V usage is TRBV2 and J usage is TRBJ2-2, with D unresolved. This CDR3 is built from 14 residues. V was trimmed by 4 bases and J by 4 bases, leaving 10 bases between them. Germline V CDR1 and CDR2: SNHLY, FYNNEI. The CDR3 DNA reads as TGTGCCAGCAGTGGGACCTTTAGCACCGGGGAGCTGTTTTTT. It specifies CASSGTFSTGELFF.

This clone occurred once. The rearrangement uses TRBV28 and TRBJ1-2; D not resolved. In germline, CDR1 is MDHEN, CDR2 SYDVKM. Trimming stripped 5 bases from V and 1 base from J, with 5 bases between. The CDR3 contains 12 residues. This chain's CDR3 is CASSLNNYGYTF. CDR3 nucleotides: TGTGCCAGCAGTCTCAATAACTATGGCTACACCTTC.

This sequence joins TRBV7-8 and TRBJ2-1; D call uncertain. Trimming pared 5 bases from V and 4 bases from J, leaving 9 bases between. The CDR3 covers 13 residues. Germline CDR1 reads SGHVS; CDR2 reads FQNEAQ. The CDR3 bases are TGTGCCAGCAGCGCCGTCCCGTACAATGAGCAGTTCTTC. This gives the protein CASSAVPYNEQFF.

V gene TRBV5-1 combines with J gene TRBJ2-5, with D perhaps matching TRBD1 (6 bases). Germline lookup yields CDR1 SGHRS and CDR2 YFSETQ. V was shortened by 2 bases and J by 2 bases, with 13 bases between the two germline ends. This CDR3 region has 15 residues. CDR3 DNA sequence: TGCGCCAGCAGCTTACCCGGGACAACGCAAGAGACCCAGTACTTC. It codes for CASSLPGTTQETQYF. Complete variable domain (other parts from reference TRBV5-1 and TRBJ2-5): KAGVTQTPRYLIKTRGQQVTLSCSPISGHRSVSWYQQTPGQGLQFLFEYFSETQRNKGNFPGRFSGRQFSNSRSEMNVSTLELGDSALYLCASSLPGTTQETQYFGPGTRLLVL.

The V and J genes are TRBV6-1 and TRBJ1-4, with D uncertain. CDR3 length equals 13 residues. Germline CDR1 reads MNHNS; CDR2 reads SASEGT. Trimming shortened V by 2 bases and J by 7 bases, and 8 bases separated the two germline ends. The CDR3 DNA is TGTGCCAGCAGTGAAAGGGAAGGTGAAAAACTGTTTTTT. Translated: CASSEREGEKLFF.

The J gene is TRBJ1-1, the V gene TRBV5-1; D is perhaps TRBD1 (5 bases). Deletions cut 1 base from V and 5 bases from J, with 18 bases between. The germline gives CDR1 SGHRS, CDR2 YFSETQ. The CDR3 loop spans 16 amino acids. The CDR3 DNA reads as TGCGCCAGCAGCTTGAGGGTGAGGGGAGACGAGACTGAAGCTTTCTTT. It specifies CASSLRVRGDETEAFF.

The rearrangement joins TRBV7-2 to TRBJ2-3; D unresolved. Germline loops: CDR1 SGHTA, CDR2 FQGNSA. This CDR3 is built from 15 residues. V gave up 3 bases and J gave up 0 bases, with 10 bases separating them. The CDR3 region has the DNA TGTGCCAGCAGCTTCGGAGCGTCTAGCACAGATACGCAGTATTTT. Translation gives CASSFGASSTDTQYF.